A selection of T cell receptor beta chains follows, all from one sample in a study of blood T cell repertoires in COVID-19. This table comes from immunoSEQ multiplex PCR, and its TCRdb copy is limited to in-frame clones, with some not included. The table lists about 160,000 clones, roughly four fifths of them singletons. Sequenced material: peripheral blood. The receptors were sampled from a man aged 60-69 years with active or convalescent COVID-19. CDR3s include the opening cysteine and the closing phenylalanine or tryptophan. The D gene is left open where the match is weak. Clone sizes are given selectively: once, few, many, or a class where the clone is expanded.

DNA: TGTGCCACGTCCGAGGGACAGGGGGCCGGAGGAACTGAAGCTTTCTTT; CDR3: CATSEGQGAGGTEAFF; D: TRBD1; J: TRBJ1-1; size: NA; V: TRBV15
DNA: TGCAGCGTTGGGCAGGGGAGCTATGGCTACACCTTC; CDR3: CSVGQGSYGYTF; D: NA; J: TRBJ1-2; size: NA; V: TRBV29-1
DNA: TGTGCCATCAGTGAGCCAGAACGACAGGGGGCTTTCGACTATGGCTACACCTTC; CDR3: CAISEPERQGAFDYGYTF; D: TRBD1; J: TRBJ1-2; size: NA; V: TRBV10-3
DNA: TGCGCCAGCAGCTTCGGACAGACCAAGAACACTGAAGCTTTCTTT; CDR3: CASSFGQTKNTEAFF; D: NA; J: TRBJ1-1; size: NA; V: TRBV5-1
DNA: TGTGCCAGCAGCGCAAAACAGGGGTCTCGGGAAGCTTTCTTT; CDR3: CASSAKQGSREAFF; D: TRBD1; J: TRBJ1-1; size: NA; V: TRBV7-6
DNA: TGTGCCAGCAGCCCCCATTATCGGACTACGGGTAGCGAGCAGTACTTC; CDR3: CASSPHYRTTGSEQYF; D: NA; J: TRBJ2-7; size: NA; V: TRBV11-2
DNA: TGTGCCATCAGCCTTGGACAGGCCTACGAGCAGTACTTC; CDR3: CAISLGQAYEQYF; D: TRBD1; J: TRBJ2-7; size: NA; V: TRBV10-3
DNA: TGCGCCAGCAGCCAACCAAGGGGACTAGCGGGAGGAAGCTCCTACGAGCAGTACTTC; CDR3: CASSQPRGLAGGSSYEQYF; D: TRBD2; J: TRBJ2-7; size: NA; V: TRBV4-1
DNA: TGTGCCAGCAGCGCCCGACTAGCGACGACAGATACGCAGTATTTT; CDR3: CASSARLATTDTQYF; D: TRBD2; J: TRBJ2-3; size: NA; V: TRBV9
DNA: TGCGCCAGCACCTTGGGGCCGAATGAAAAACTGTTTTTT; CDR3: CASTLGPNEKLFF; D: NA; J: TRBJ1-4; size: NA; V: TRBV5-1
DNA: TGTGCCAGCAGTATAGAGCGACTGGGAGCTTTCTTT; CDR3: CASSIERLGAFF; D: NA; J: TRBJ1-1; size: NA; V: TRBV5-4
DNA: TGTGCCAGCAGCCAAGGGACAGCGGATTCACCCCTCCACTTT; CDR3: CASSQGTADSPLHF; D: TRBD1; J: TRBJ1-6; size: NA; V: TRBV13
DNA: TGCGCCAGCAGCGCCCGGGACAGGGGTTCCGAGCAGTACTTC; CDR3: CASSARDRGSEQYF; D: TRBD1; J: TRBJ2-7; size: NA; V: TRBV5-1
DNA: TGCGCCAGCAGCCAAGACCCGACAGGGCGCTATGGCTACACCTTC; CDR3: CASSQDPTGRYGYTF; D: TRBD1; J: TRBJ1-2; size: once; V: TRBV4-1
DNA: TGTGCCAGCAGTCAACAGGGCACCTCGACTTCCGAGCAGTACTTC; CDR3: CASSQQGTSTSEQYF; D: NA; J: TRBJ2-7; size: NA; V: TRBV6-6
DNA: TGTGCCAGCAGCCCTGGACTGAACTCCTACGAGCAGTACTTC; CDR3: CASSPGLNSYEQYF; D: NA; J: TRBJ2-7; size: NA; V: TRBV6-2/TRBV6-3
DNA: TGTGCCAGTGCAAGGGCGGGGACGAACACCGGGGAGCTGTTTTTT; CDR3: CASARAGTNTGELFF; D: NA; J: TRBJ2-2; size: NA; V: TRBV19
DNA: TGTGCCAGCAGCTCTCTGGGACTTCCGTCGCAGTATTTT; CDR3: CASSSLGLPSQYF; D: NA; J: TRBJ2-3; size: NA; V: TRBV7-6
DNA: TGTGCCAGCAGACTTGGACAAAGTTGGTCCTATGGCTACACCTTC; CDR3: CASRLGQSWSYGYTF; D: NA; J: TRBJ1-2; size: once; V: TRBV2
DNA: TGTGCCAGCAGCTTTTTAAGTCAGGGGGTTTTGAGCTACACCTTC; CDR3: CASSFLSQGVLSYTF; D: TRBD1; J: TRBJ1-2; size: NA; V: TRBV7-9
DNA: TGTGCCAGCAGCTTGGACAGCGGCTCCTACGAGCAGTACTTC; CDR3: CASSLDSGSYEQYF; D: NA; J: TRBJ2-7; size: NA; V: TRBV5-4
DNA: TGTGCCAGCACGGACACCTCGTCCGGGGAGCTGTTTTTT; CDR3: CASTDTSSGELFF; D: NA; J: TRBJ2-2; size: NA; V: TRBV2
DNA: TGTGCCAGCTCACCGCCGGGACTGCCTTACGAGCAGTACTTC; CDR3: CASSPPGLPYEQYF; D: NA; J: TRBJ2-7; size: NA; V: TRBV18
DNA: TGTGCCAGCGGGACAGCTCAGCCCCAGCATTTT; CDR3: CASGTAQPQHF; D: TRBD1; J: TRBJ1-5; size: many; V: TRBV6-5
DNA: TGTGCCAGCAGCACCCTAGCGGGAGTCAGCCATGAGCAGTTCTTC; CDR3: CASSTLAGVSHEQFF; D: TRBD2; J: TRBJ2-1; size: NA; V: TRBV11-2
DNA: TGTGCCAGTAGTATAGTGGCGGGGGCCGGAAGCAATCAGCCCCAGCATTTT; CDR3: CASSIVAGAGSNQPQHF; D: NA; J: TRBJ1-5; size: NA; V: TRBV19
DNA: TGTGCCAGCAGCCCAGGGGGGAGACTAGCGGGAAATCAGTTCTTC; CDR3: CASSPGGRLAGNQFF; D: TRBD2; J: TRBJ2-1; size: once; V: TRBV7-2
DNA: TGTGCCAGCACCCGGGGCACTGAAGCTTTCTTT; CDR3: CASTRGTEAFF; D: NA; J: TRBJ1-1; size: few; V: TRBV12-3/TRBV12-4
DNA: TGTGCCAGCAGCCTATCGGGAGGAAACTATGGCTACACCTTC; CDR3: CASSLSGGNYGYTF; D: NA; J: TRBJ1-2; size: NA; V: TRBV5-4
DNA: TGTGCCAGCAGCCCTTGGACTCAGTCGACCCCCGAGCAGTACTTC; CDR3: CASSPWTQSTPEQYF; D: NA; J: TRBJ2-7; size: NA; V: TRBV11-3
DNA: TGTGCCAGCATGGAGGGGGCGGCCAAAAACATTCAGTACTTC; CDR3: CASMEGAAKNIQYF; D: NA; J: TRBJ2-4; size: NA; V: TRBV27
DNA: TGTGCCAGCAGCCCTGGAATAGTTAGCGGGGGGGACACAGATACGCAGTATTTT; CDR3: CASSPGIVSGGDTDTQYF; D: TRBD2; J: TRBJ2-3; size: NA; V: TRBV5-4
DNA: TGTGCCAGCAGGTTAACAGGGTACGGTGGCTACACCTTC; CDR3: CASRLTGYGGYTF; D: NA; J: TRBJ1-2; size: NA; V: TRBV12-3/TRBV12-4
DNA: TGCGCCAGCAGCTTGTGGGGGGACTACGAGCAGTACTTC; CDR3: CASSLWGDYEQYF; D: NA; J: TRBJ2-7; size: NA; V: TRBV5-1
DNA: TGCAGTGCTAGTGATATGGGACAGGGACCTGGCTACACCTTC; CDR3: CSASDMGQGPGYTF; D: TRBD1; J: TRBJ1-2; size: NA; V: TRBV20-1
DNA: TGTGCCAGCAGTTTCTCGGACAGGGGGACCTATGGCTACACCTTC; CDR3: CASSFSDRGTYGYTF; D: TRBD1; J: TRBJ1-2; size: NA; V: TRBV28
DNA: TGCGCCAGCAGCTTTTTCGCGGGAGGGTCCTACAATGAGCAGTTCTTC; CDR3: CASSFFAGGSYNEQFF; D: TRBD2; J: TRBJ2-1; size: NA; V: TRBV5-1
DNA: TGTGCCAGCTCTGCCGGACTAGCGGGCCAACAGTTCTTC; CDR3: CASSAGLAGQQFF; D: TRBD2; J: TRBJ2-1; size: NA; V: TRBV18
DNA: TGTGCCAGCAGTGCGGACAGGACAGGAGGCTACACCTTC; CDR3: CASSADRTGGYTF; D: TRBD1; J: TRBJ1-2; size: NA; V: TRBV6-4
DNA: TGTGCCAGCAGTTTGGAAACAGGGGTGACTGAAGCTTTCTTT; CDR3: CASSLETGVTEAFF; D: TRBD1; J: TRBJ1-1; size: NA; V: TRBV28
DNA: TGCGCCAGCAGCTTGGATGGGGGGAAAGCTTTCTTT; CDR3: CASSLDGGKAFF; D: NA; J: TRBJ1-1; size: NA; V: TRBV5-1
DNA: TGTGCCAGCTCACCACCCTTGAGAAATCCTATGAACACTGAAGCTTTCTTT; CDR3: CASSPPLRNPMNTEAFF; D: NA; J: TRBJ1-1; size: once; V: TRBV18
DNA: TGTGCCAGCAGTGGGCCGAGCTCCTATAATTCACCCCTCCACTTT; CDR3: CASSGPSSYNSPLHF; D: NA; J: TRBJ1-6; size: NA; V: TRBV28
DNA: TGTGCCAGCAGTGGCCGGACAGGCGTACCTGTGGGGTCACCCCTCCACTTT; CDR3: CASSGRTGVPVGSPLHF; D: TRBD1; J: TRBJ1-6; size: few; V: TRBV6-1
DNA: TGTGCCAGCAGCTTAGGACATATTAATGAAAAACTGTTTTTT; CDR3: CASSLGHINEKLFF; D: NA; J: TRBJ1-4; size: NA; V: TRBV7-9
DNA: TGTGCCAGCAGCCTCCCTCAGGGGTTCCCCTTGGGGGAGCTGTTTTTT; CDR3: CASSLPQGFPLGELFF; D: NA; J: TRBJ2-2; size: NA; V: TRBV7-2
DNA: TGTGCCAGCAGTTCCGGCGGGGGGCAAATAAGTGAAAAACTGTTTTTT; CDR3: CASSSGGGQISEKLFF; D: NA; J: TRBJ1-4; size: NA; V: TRBV28
DNA: TGTGCCACCAGTGACACGCCGGACAGGTCAGGCAATGAGCAGTTCTTC; CDR3: CATSDTPDRSGNEQFF; D: TRBD1; J: TRBJ2-1; size: NA; V: TRBV24-1
DNA: TGTGCCAGCAGCTTAGCGGGTTGGAACACTGAAGCTTTCTTT; CDR3: CASSLAGWNTEAFF; D: NA; J: TRBJ1-1; size: NA; V: TRBV7-3
DNA: TGTGCCAGCAGCTCCGAGGGGGACGAGCAGTACTTC; CDR3: CASSSEGDEQYF; D: NA; J: TRBJ2-7; size: NA; V: TRBV7-9
DNA: TGTGCCAGCAGCTCACCAGGACAGGGACCAACTAATGAAAAACTGTTTTTT; CDR3: CASSSPGQGPTNEKLFF; D: TRBD1; J: TRBJ1-4; size: NA; V: TRBV7-9
DNA: TGTGCCTTTGGGGGGGATCGGGCTTCCGAGCAGTACTTC; CDR3: CAFGGDRASEQYF; D: TRBD2; J: TRBJ2-7; size: NA; V: TRBV10-3
DNA: TGTGCCAGCAGCATCGGACAGGGTAACGAGCAGTACTTC; CDR3: CASSIGQGNEQYF; D: TRBD1; J: TRBJ2-7; size: NA; V: TRBV7-8
DNA: TGTGCCAGCAATCCGCGGGGGGGGAATGAGCAGTTCTTC; CDR3: CASNPRGGNEQFF; D: TRBD2; J: TRBJ2-1; size: few; V: TRBV2